The entry below gives a single T cell receptor beta chain sequence along with its context. What it binds is not known. This sample's TCRbeta library carried unique molecular identifier barcodes. TCRdb recomputed calls from the PCR reads with MiXCR, one row per CDR3 protein. The table has 60,000 to 85,000 distinct CDR3 sequences, about a sixth seen once; the top ten hold 50% to 65%. The V and J ends lost 3 bases and 1 base, in that order; junction bases with no gene match: 5. CDR3 length equals 16 residues. Germline loops: CDR1 SGHRS, CDR2 YFSETQ. The data are from a study of T-cell reconstitution after alpha-beta-depleted transplantation in children. Study outcomes and limitations: Reports say that about two months after transplant, the alpha-beta T cells came out of several hundred graft clones that had expanded. Some patients showed high day-60 TCRbeta diversity, which derived from surviving recipient T cells and thymic progenitors.

The receptor was derived from a male patient between 2 and 15 years old who had a stem cell transplant for acute lymphoblastic leukemia, so the T cells may come from the graft donor. This specimen consisted of PBMCs, mostly from graft donor cells, obtained 360 days after TCRalphabeta/CD19-depleted stem cell transplant. The chain employs TRBV5-1 and TRBJ2-2; the match to TRBD2 covers 8 bases. The CDR3 sequence is CASSSTAGVNTGELFF. In nucleotides, the CDR3 is TGCGCCAGCAGCTCCACAGCGGGGGTGAACACCGGGGAGCTGTTTTTT.